Each of the 27 T cell receptor beta chains below was sequenced from the same sample in a study of neurological immune-mediated disorders. TCRdb analysed the 5' RACE reads with MiXCR anew, one entry per CDR3 protein. The sample lists about 48,000 distinct CDR3 sequences, around 10% occurring once. The sequenced sample consisted of PBMCs. The receptors originated from a middle-aged woman with HTLV-1-associated myelopathy (HAM/TSP).

Many counts were recorded for this clonotype. The chain joins TRBV2 to TRBJ2-1, with 11 bases identical to TRBD2. CDR3 length: 15 amino acids. V shed 4 bases, J shed 2 bases, and the junction held 1 base outside the gene matches. CDR1 and CDR2 (germline): SNHLY, FYNNEI. In DNA form, the CDR3 reads TGTGCCAGCAGTGCGACTAGCGGGGCCTACAATGAGCAGTTCTTC. Protein product: CASSATSGAYNEQFF.

This clonotype was detected only a few times. The chain employs TRBV11-2 and TRBJ2-3; 8 bases are a match to TRBD1. The CDR3 is 15 amino acids. With 3 bases clipped from V and 0 bases from J, the junction kept 2 bases outside the gene matches. Per the germline V gene, CDR1 is SGHAT and CDR2 is FQNNGV. CDR3 nucleotides: TGTGCCAGCAGCTTCAGGACAGGGAGCACAGATACGCAGTATTTT. It codes for CASSFRTGSTDTQYF. The full variable domain, with the rest looked up from reference TRBV11-2 and TRBJ2-3, is EAGVAQSPRYKIIEKRQSVAFWCNPISGHATLYWYQQILGQGPKLLIQFQNNGVVDDSQLPKDRFSAERLKGVDSTLKIQPAKLEDSAVYLCASSFRTGSTDTQYFGPGTRLTVL.

This clonotype was seen many times. The chain employs TRBV7-9 and TRBJ1-6; D is undetermined. The CDR3 contains 11 residues. Germline CDR1 and CDR2: SEHNR and FQNEAQ (reference sequence). With 5 bases removed from V and 7 bases from J, the gap between germline ends came to 3 bases. The CDR3 loop is CASSLNSPLHF. The CDR3 DNA sequence: TGTGCCAGCAGCCTCAATTCACCCCTCCACTTT.

This clonotype was observed at least ten times. The J gene is TRBJ1-2, the V gene TRBV29-1, with 7 bases fitting TRBD1. The CDR3 consists of 14 residues. The V segment lost 6 bases and the J segment 9 bases; nucleotides outside the gene matches: 16. Germline CDR1 and CDR2: SQVTM and ANQGSEA. The CDR3: CSVPGRGTASRYTF. The CDR3 region has the DNA TGCAGCGTCCCGGGCCGGGGGACAGCCTCGCGCTACACCTTC. The full variable domain, in which reference TRBV29-1 and TRBJ1-2 provide the parts outside the CDR3, is SAVISQKPSRDICQRGTSLTIQCQVDSQVTMMFWYRQQPGQSLTLIATANQGSEATYESGFVIDKFPISRPNLTFSTLTVSNMSPEDSSIYLCSVPGRGTASRYTFGSGTRLTVV.

This clonotype was observed at least ten times. The J gene is TRBJ2-2, the V gene TRBV6-5, with D possibly matching TRBD1 (6 bases). The CDR3 is 16 amino acids. Germline CDR1 MNHEY, CDR2 SVGAGI. Between the trimmed V and J ends, which lost 6 bases and 1 base, there was a span of 15 bases. The DNA of the CDR3 is TGTGCCAGCAGGTCTTCATCCAGGGGGAACACCGGGGAGCTGTTTTTT. Amino acids: CASRSSSRGNTGELFF.

This clonotype was found many times. The genes are TRBV20-1 and TRBJ1-2; 7 nucleotides match TRBD1. After removal of 6 bases from V and 8 bases from J, the junction contained 9 bases not matched to a gene. There are 12 residues in the CDR3. CDR1 DFQATT and CDR2 SNEGSKA come from the germline V gene (reference sequence). CDR3 bases: TGCAGTGCAAGAATCGCAGGGGGGGGCTACACCTTC. It yields the protein CSARIAGGGYTF.

This clonotype was seen ten or more times. The chain uses TRBV5-1 and TRBJ2-1, with TRBD1 identical over 9 bases. V dropped 6 bases and J dropped 3; count of bases not matched to a gene: 4. The CDR3 length is 14 residues. The germline V gene encodes CDR1 SGHRS and CDR2 YFSETQ. This CDR3 is CASTPGQGYNEQFF. The CDR3, as DNA: TGCGCCAGCACCCCGGGACAGGGCTACAATGAGCAGTTCTTC.

In its sample, this clonotype was seen many times. The chain joins TRBV6-2 or TRBV6-3 to TRBJ1-5; D ambiguous. The germline CDR1 and CDR2 sequences are MNHEY and SVGEGT. This CDR3 comprises 14 residues. The V end lost 5 bases, the J end lost 2 bases, and 10 bases lay between the germline ends. This chain's CDR3 is CASSRSSGNQPQHF. The CDR3 region has the DNA TGTGCCAGCAGTCGCTCTTCTGGCAATCAGCCCCAGCATTTT.

At least ten counts were recorded for this clonotype. This chain connects TRBV7-6 to TRBJ2-1; perhaps TRBD1 as D (6 bases). CDR1 and CDR2 from the germline V gene are SGHVS and FNYEAQ. The CDR3 contains 15 residues. V was clipped by 5 bases and J by 3 bases, with 14 bases between them. CDR3 DNA sequence: TGTGCCAGCAGCCCCAGTTCAGGGGTCTACAATGAGCAGTTCTTC. Translation: CASSPSSGVYNEQFF.

This clonotype was seen repeatedly, ten times or more. The rearrangement uses TRBV3-1 and TRBJ1-6; 8 bases are shared with TRBD1. Germline V lookup: CDR1 LGHDT, CDR2 YNNKEL (reference sequence). V shed 3 bases, J shed 8 bases, and the junction held 6 bases outside the gene matches. The CDR3 runs to 15 residues. CDR3 sequence: CASSQTGDGYSPLHF. Here the CDR3 DNA reads TGTGCCAGCAGCCAGACAGGGGACGGATATTCACCCCTCCACTTT.

This clonotype was seen repeatedly, ten times or more. The V call is TRBV4-1, the J call TRBJ1-4, with D tentatively TRBD1 (6 bases). The V gene's germline CDR1 is MGHRA and CDR2 YSYEKL. V shed 1 base and J shed 8 bases, with 23 bases lying between them. The CDR3 sequence is 18 residues long. This CDR3 is CASSQVPRRGALGEKLFF. In DNA form, the CDR3 reads TGCGCCAGCAGCCAAGTTCCCCGGAGGGGGGCGCTTGGGGAAAAACTGTTTTTT.

This clonotype is classed as medium-sized. This chain joins TRBV20-1 and TRBJ2-5; the match to TRBD2 covers 7 bases. The V gene end was trimmed by 3 bases and the J gene end by 4 bases; junction bases not matched to a gene: 14. From germline, CDR1 is DFQATT and CDR2 SNEGSKA (reference sequence). The CDR3 runs to 16 residues. The CDR3 region is CSASNLGGNGLETQYF. CDR3 DNA: TGCAGTGCTAGCAACCTGGGAGGGAACGGCTTAGAGACCCAGTACTTC.

In this sample, this clonotype turned up many times. The CDR3: CASSQISNTEAFF. The CDR3 region has the DNA TGCGCCAGCAGTCAGATTTCGAACACTGAAGCTTTCTTT. The chain combines TRBV4-1 with TRBJ1-1; no reliable D call. The germline gives CDR1 MGHRA, CDR2 YSYEKL. The CDR3 spans 13 residues. Deletions cut 6 bases from V and 1 base from J, with 9 bases between.

Ten or more counts support this clonotype. The chain combines TRBV5-8 with TRBJ2-2; TRBD2 agrees at 8 bases. Germline CDR1 SGHTS, CDR2 YDEGEE. Unmatched junction bases numbered 6, after V lost 4 bases and J lost 4 bases. CDR3 length equals 15 residues. Written as DNA, the CDR3 is TGTGCCAGCAGCCCAGCGGGGGTCGCCACCGGGGAGCTGTTTTTT. Its protein product is CASSPAGVATGELFF.

This clonotype was seen many times. The rearrangement uses TRBV4-1 and TRBJ2-7; 7 bases map to TRBD2. V was pared by 1 base and J by 7 bases, with 16 bases of the junction left unmatched. CDR3 length: 17 amino acids. Germline V CDR1 and CDR2: MGHRA, YSYEKL. The CDR3 is CASSQGYARGTSGEQYF. In DNA form, the CDR3 reads TGCGCCAGCAGCCAAGGCTATGCGCGGGGGACCTCCGGGGAGCAGTACTTC.

This clonotype was counted at least ten times. The chain couples TRBV7-2 to TRBJ2-7; 8 bases match TRBD1. This CDR3 has 13 residues. J gave up 0 bases and V 6 bases, and 1 base lay outside the gene matches. The germline CDR1 and CDR2 sequences are SGHTA and FQGNSA. In DNA form, the CDR3 reads TGTGCCAGCAGACAGGGGGGCTCCTACGAGCAGTACTTC. It encodes CASRQGGSYEQYF.

This clonotype was seen at least ten times. The rearrangement links TRBV5-1 to TRBJ2-2; 7 nucleotides agree with TRBD2. Unmatched junction bases numbered 6, after V lost 2 bases and J lost 2 bases. CDR3 size: 16 residues. Germline assignment: CDR1 SGHRS and CDR2 YFSETQ. CDR3 sequence: CASSLATSANTGELFF. The CDR3 coding sequence is TGCGCCAGCAGCTTAGCCACTAGCGCCAACACCGGGGAGCTGTTTTTT.

This clonotype was seen repeatedly, ten times or more. This chain joins TRBV15 and TRBJ2-2; D gene ambiguous. V gave up 6 bases and J gave up 5 bases, with 10 bases separating them. CDR1 and CDR2 from the germline V gene are LNHNV and YYDKDF (reference sequence). The CDR3 consists of 13 residues. In DNA, the CDR3 is TGTGCCACCAGTCGGGTGGGAACCGGGGAGCTGTTTTTT. Protein sequence: CATSRVGTGELFF.

V gene TRBV10-3 combines with J gene TRBJ1-1, with TRBD1 identical over 9 bases. Germline V gene data show CDR1 as ENHRY and CDR2 as SYGVKD. After removal of 5 bases from V and 2 bases from J, the junction contained 6 bases not matched to a gene. The CDR3 has 15 residues. CDR3 loop: CAISPSDRGNTEAFF. The CDR3 DNA follows: TGTGCCATCAGTCCGTCGGACAGGGGAAACACTGAAGCTTTCTTT.

This clonotype was recorded at least ten times. V usage is TRBV21-1 and J usage is TRBJ1-5; TRBD1, as called in the table, went unchecked against the DNA. TRBV21-1 is recorded as a pseudogene. The CDR3 spans 19 residues. CDR3 nucleotide sequence: TGTGCCAGCAGCAAAGATCCGGGGATTGGGGGCTATAGCAATCAGCCCCAGCATTTT. This gives the protein CASSKDPGIGGYSNQPQHF.

This clonotype has more than one count but fewer than ten. This rearrangement joins TRBV7-6 to TRBJ2-1, with 9 positions matching TRBD2. Losses at the gene ends were 4 bases for V and 4 bases for J; bases not matched to a gene: 2. Germline lookup yields CDR1 SGHVS and CDR2 FNYEAQ. CDR3 size: 14 residues. CDR3 coding DNA: TGTGCCAGCAGCTCTAGCGGGGAGTACAATGAGCAGTTCTTC. Translating gives CASSSSGEYNEQFF.

The table lists this clonotype with a few counts. The chain joins TRBV6-5 to TRBJ1-1; D gene uncertain. Germline lookup yields CDR1 MNHEY and CDR2 SVGAGI. The CDR3 contains 12 residues. V was pared by 11 bases and J by 6 bases, with 16 bases between. CDR3 in amino acids: CAAFSILPEAFF. CDR3 sequence (DNA): TGTGCCGCTTTTAGCATTTTGCCTGAAGCTTTCTTT.

This clonotype was observed many times. In DNA form, the CDR3 reads TGTGCCAGCAGCCCTCGATACCAGCCCCAGCATTTT. Its protein product is CASSPRYQPQHF. The chain recombines TRBV6-2 or TRBV6-3 with TRBJ1-5; the D is unclear. The length of the CDR3 is 12 residues. CDR1 and CDR2 from the germline V gene are MNHEY and SVGEGT. Between the trimmed V and J ends, which lost 6 bases and 7 bases, there was a span of 10 bases.

This clonotype came up a few times. This chain connects TRBV2 to TRBJ2-7; tentatively, D is TRBD2 (5 bases). The germline V gene has CDR1 SNHLY and CDR2 FYNNEI. Trimming left V 8 bases short and J 0 bases short, with 11 bases between. The CDR3 is 13 residues long. The DNA of the CDR3 is TGTGCCAGCCGAGGACTCTACTCCTACGAGCAGTACTTC. Amino acids: CASRGLYSYEQYF.

This clonotype has ten or more counts. This sequence joins TRBV24-1 and TRBJ2-1; TRBD1 or TRBD2 may be the D gene (5 bases each). Germline V CDR1 and CDR2: KGHDR, SFDVKD. Trimming took off 4 bases at V and 0 bases at J, with 9 bases between the two ends. This CDR3 is 15 amino acids long. The CDR3 sequence is CATSEIGTSYNEQFF. DNA of the CDR3: TGTGCCACCAGTGAGATAGGGACCTCCTACAATGAGCAGTTCTTC.

This clonotype was detected many times. The rearrangement joins TRBV12-3 or TRBV12-4 to TRBJ2-7, with D perhaps assigned TRBD1 or TRBD2 (5 bases each). CDR3 length: 11 residues. Deletions cut 4 bases from V and 11 bases from J, with 12 bases between. The CDR3 DNA reads as TGTGCCAGCAGTTGGGGACCAGTTAAGTACTTC. Translated: CASSWGPVKYF.

This clonotype has a count of ten or more. This sequence joins TRBV7-2 and TRBJ2-2; D gene unclear. Germline CDR1 reads SGHTA; CDR2 reads FQGNSA. The CDR3 totals 14 residues. V lost 1 base, J lost 4 bases, and 7 bases lay in between. In DNA, the CDR3 is TGTGCCAGCAGCTTAGAACTTTTCACCGGGGAGCTGTTTTTT. Its protein is CASSLELFTGELFF.